This TCR beta chain appears in the sequencing data of a study of spatial heterogeneity in lung cancer. Study-wide context: A consistent excess of beta-chain over alpha-chain sequences was detected.

The sample's time point: sample taken at primary tumor resection. Whole RNA, isolated from tumor, nontumor lung or frozen PBMC, was sequenced without prior sorting. This clonotype occurred many times. Within a library made for alpha chains, this beta chain is off target, and its count is uninformative. Using its own MiXCR run on the 5' RACE reads, TCRdb lists one record per CDR3 protein. The repertoire holds over 10,000 distinct CDR3 sequences, with 3% to 5% as singletons. Germline trimming cut 5 bases from V and 3 bases from J; bases unmatched to any gene: 8. From germline, CDR1 is MDHEN and CDR2 SYDVKM. CDR3 length: 15 amino acids.

This TCR derives from a male donor with early-stage non-small cell lung cancer. The chain links TRBV28 to TRBJ2-7; 9 positions agree with TRBD1. The input for sequencing was PBMCs, taken at surgery. CDR3 region: CASSPRTGALYEQYF. CDR3 DNA: TGTGCCAGCAGTCCGCGGACAGGGGCACTCTACGAGCAGTACTTC.